What follows are 23 T cell receptor beta chains derived from one specimen sequenced in a study of OX40 agonist ivuxolimab in advanced cancers. Clones were sequenced by immunoSEQ multiplex PCR, and TCRdb holds only the in-frame ones, with some missing. The profile shows 35,000 to 45,000 clones, 76% of them singletons. The sequences come from CD4+ or CD8+ T cells sorted from blood, collected in a trial of the OX40 agonist ivuxolimab. The receptors shown here come from an adult with an advanced solid tumor such as melanoma, head and neck, liver or kidney cancer.

This clone was seen only a few times. The rearrangement joins TRBV9 to TRBJ1-6; 8 positions agree with TRBD1. The germline V gene has CDR1 SGDLS and CDR2 YYNGEE. The CDR3 is made up of 15 amino acids. V was pared by 3 bases and J by 10 bases, with 9 bases of the junction left unmatched. The CDR3, as DNA: TGTGCCAGCAGCGCACGAGGACAGGGCGACTCACCCCTCCACTTT. As protein: CASSARGQGDSPLHF.

The chain has TRBV10-3 and TRBJ1-1, with 7 positions matching TRBD1. The ends lost 7 bases at V and 5 bases at J; junction bases unmatched: 10. The germline CDR1 and CDR2 sequences are ENHRY and SYGVKD. The CDR3 is made up of 14 amino acids. The CDR3 nucleotides are TGTGCCATCACTTCAGACAGGGTTGGGACTGAAGCTTTCTTT. It translates to CAITSDRVGTEAFF.

This clone was recorded a few times. The rearrangement uses TRBV10-3 and TRBJ1-2; D unclear. V was trimmed by 6 bases and J by 2 bases, leaving 10 bases between them. The length of the CDR3 is 13 residues. Germline CDR1 and CDR2: ENHRY and SYGVKD. CDR3 region: CAISATVNYGYTF. The CDR3 coding sequence is TGTGCCATCAGCGCCACAGTGAACTATGGCTACACCTTC.

The rearrangement links TRBV5-1 to TRBJ1-6; D might be TRBD1 (6 bases). The CDR3 extends over 15 amino acids. Germline V lookup: CDR1 SGHRS, CDR2 YFSETQ. Trimming took off 6 bases at V and 7 bases at J, with 17 bases between the two ends. CDR3 in amino acids: CASKTGAEQNSPLHF. CDR3 bases: TGCGCCAGCAAAACGGGGGCAGAACAAAATTCACCCCTCCACTTT.

This clone has just one count. The gene calls are TRBV5-1 and TRBJ2-2; 8 bases agree with TRBD1. The germline V gene encodes CDR1 SGHRS and CDR2 YFSETQ. Trimming removed 2 bases from V and 0 bases from J; junction bases left unmatched: 6. CDR3 length equals 17 residues. This CDR3 reads CASSLYPRGPNTGELFF. The CDR3 DNA reads TGCGCCAGCAGCTTATACCCCAGGGGGCCGAACACCGGGGAGCTGTTTTTT.

The J gene is TRBJ2-1, the V gene TRBV30, with no clear D. V dropped 1 base and J dropped 4 bases, with 8 bases sitting between them. The CDR3 covers 13 residues. CDR1 and CDR2 (germline): GTSNPN, SVGIG (reference sequence). This chain's CDR3 is CAWSALLYNEQFF. The CDR3 DNA reads as TGTGCCTGGAGTGCGCTCCTATACAATGAGCAGTTCTTC. The variable domain in full, with the rest retrieved from reference TRBV30 and TRBJ2-1, is SQTIHQWPATLVQPVGSPLSLECTVEGTSNPNLYWYRQAAGRGLQLLFYSVGIGQISSEVPQNLSASRPQDRQFILSSKKLLLSDSGFYLCAWSALLYNEQFFGPGTRLTVL.

This clone has a single count. The chain links TRBV5-6 to TRBJ2-1; D call uncertain. The CDR3 runs to 13 residues. Germline V lookup: CDR1 SGHDT, CDR2 YYEEEE. V was pared by 5 bases and J by 7 bases, with 13 bases between. The DNA of the CDR3 is TGTGCCAGCAGTTACACGAGGTGGAATGAGCAGTTCTTC. This translates into CASSYTRWNEQFF. Supplemented by reference TRBV5-6 and TRBJ2-1, the full variable domain reads DAGVTQSPTHLIKTRGQQVTLRCSPKSGHDTVSWYQQALGQGPQFIFQYYEEEERQRGNFPDRFSGHQFPNYSSELNVNALLLGDSALYLCASSYTRWNEQFFGPGTRLTVL.

The chain employs TRBV5-4 and TRBJ2-5; 9 bases agree with TRBD1. The J call may be faulty, since TRBJ2-7 better matches the DNA end. CDR1 and CDR2 from the germline V gene are SGHNT and YYREEE (reference sequence). CDR3 length: 17 amino acids. The CDR3 region is CASSLPPGQGLTYEQYF. The CDR3, as DNA: TGTGCCAGCAGCCTACCGCCGGGACAGGGCTTAACCTACGAGCAGTACTTC.

The V call is TRBV5-4, the J call TRBJ1-2; 9 bases map to TRBD1. Losses at the gene ends were 0 bases for V and 8 bases for J; bases not matched to a gene: 5. Germline lookup yields CDR1 SGHNT and CDR2 YYREEE (reference sequence). The CDR3 is 14 residues long. The DNA for the CDR3 is TGTGCCAGCAGCTTGGGGAGGACAGGGGAGGGCTACACCTTC. Translation gives CASSLGRTGEGYTF.

This clone has only a few counts. V usage is TRBV6-1 and J usage is TRBJ2-1; D is possibly TRBD1 (6 bases). The germline CDR1 and CDR2 sequences are MNHNS and SASEGT. The CDR3 extends over 12 amino acids. Trimming left V 6 bases short and J 4 bases short, with 7 bases between. CDR3 region: CASRTGYNEQFF. For the CDR3, the DNA is TGTGCCAGCAGAACAGGGTACAATGAGCAGTTCTTC.

The V and J genes are TRBV30 and TRBJ2-5, with no clear D. V was clipped by 3 bases and J by 4 bases, with 6 bases between them. CDR1 and CDR2 from the germline V gene are GTSNPN and SVGIG (reference sequence). The CDR3 covers 11 residues. CDR3 amino acids: CAWRLLETQYF. Here the CDR3 DNA reads TGTGCCTGGAGATTGTTAGAGACCCAGTACTTC. The variable domain in full, completed from reference TRBV30 and TRBJ2-5, reads SQTIHQWPATLVQPVGSPLSLECTVEGTSNPNLYWYRQAAGRGLQLLFYSVGIGQISSEVPQNLSASRPQDRQFILSSKKLLLSDSGFYLCAWRLLETQYFGPGTRLLVL.

Only one count was recorded for this clone. The gene calls are TRBV11-2 and TRBJ2-7; weak D call: TRBD2 (5 bases). Germline assignment: CDR1 SGHAT and CDR2 FQNNGV. The germline V and J ends were trimmed by 0 bases and 5 bases, with 8 bases remaining between them. The CDR3 sequence is 13 residues long. CDR3 in amino acids: CASSLETGNEQYF. For the CDR3, the DNA is TGTGCCAGCAGCTTAGAGACGGGGAACGAGCAGTACTTC.

The chain joins TRBV2 to TRBJ1-1, with D tentatively TRBD1 (6 bases). The CDR3 loop spans 11 amino acids. Germline V gene lookup returns CDR1 SNHLY and CDR2 FYNNEI. The V end lost 4 bases, the J end lost 10 bases, and 10 bases lay between the germline ends. The CDR3 sequence is CASSGDTSAFF. The CDR3 nucleotides read TGTGCCAGCAGTGGGGACACTTCAGCTTTCTTT.

The sample holds a few counts of this clone. The rearrangement uses TRBV2 and TRBJ1-6, with D perhaps matching TRBD1 (5 bases). Trimming removed 6 bases at V and 5 bases at J, with 11 bases between. The CDR3 contains 14 residues. The germline V gene has CDR1 SNHLY and CDR2 FYNNEI. The CDR3 is CASRAGQDNSPLHF. The CDR3 DNA is TGTGCCAGCAGGGCGGGGCAGGATAATTCACCCCTCCACTTT.

The V and J genes are TRBV2 and TRBJ2-3, with D tentatively TRBD2 (6 bases). The CDR3 runs 15 residues. V lost 7 bases, J lost 2 bases, and 16 bases lay in between. Germline V CDR1 and CDR2: SNHLY, FYNNEI. CDR3 region: CASTGDFSYTDTQYF. The CDR3 DNA sequence: TGTGCCAGCACCGGGGACTTCTCATACACAGATACGCAGTATTTT.

V and J are TRBV7-9 and TRBJ2-3; 9 bases fit TRBD2. Germline V gene data show CDR1 as SEHNR and CDR2 as FQNEAQ (reference sequence). There are 15 residues in the CDR3. J gave up 6 bases and V 5 bases, and 9 bases lay outside the gene matches. The CDR3, as DNA: TGTGCCAGCAGCCCAGGGACTAGCCCTTTGGATACGCAGTATTTT. The encoded protein is CASSPGTSPLDTQYF. The full variable domain, with the rest looked up from reference TRBV7-9 and TRBJ2-3, is DTGVSQNPRHKITKRGQNVTFRCDPISEHNRLYWYRQTLGQGPEFLTYFQNEAQLEKSRLLSDRFSAERPKGSFSTLEIQRTEQGDSAMYLCASSPGTSPLDTQYFGPGTRLTVL.

This clone has a single count. The J gene is TRBJ1-4, the V gene TRBV7-9; D is possibly TRBD1 (5 bases). The germline V gene has CDR1 SEHNR and CDR2 FQNEAQ (reference sequence). The CDR3 has 14 amino acids. V was clipped by 3 bases and J by 6 bases, with 11 bases between them. As DNA, the CDR3 is TGTGCCAGCAGCTTGCGCAGGGAAGATGAAAAACTGTTTTTT. Its translation is CASSLRREDEKLFF.

J is TRBJ2-3 and V is TRBV27; 9 positions match TRBD1. Germline V CDR1 and CDR2: MNHEY, SMNVEV (reference sequence). This CDR3 comprises 15 residues. The V and J ends lost 6 bases and 6 bases, in that order; junction bases with no gene match: 10. The CDR3 nucleotides are TGTGCCAGCAGCCTAGGGACAGGGTCATGGGATACGCAGTATTTT. Translation gives CASSLGTGSWDTQYF.

This clone has only one observation. This CDR3 is CASSLTPGQRYTGELFF. CDR3 coding DNA: TGTGCCAGCAGCCTGACCCCGGGGCAGAGGTACACCGGGGAGCTGTTTTTT. The V call is TRBV7-8, the J call TRBJ2-2; the D call may be TRBD1 or TRBD2 (5 bases each). Deletions cut 5 bases from V and 3 bases from J, with 19 bases between. The germline gives CDR1 SGHVS, CDR2 FQNEAQ. The CDR3 has 17 residues.

The chain combines TRBV6-5 with TRBJ1-3, with D hard to call. The CDR3 totals 11 residues. Germline V gives CDR1 MNHEY, CDR2 SVGAGI. Trimming left V 1 base short and J 7 bases short, with 2 bases between. This CDR3 is CASSYYNTIYF. DNA of the CDR3: TGTGCCAGCAGTTACTACAACACCATATATTTT.

V is TRBV15 and J is TRBJ2-3; the D is unclear. CDR3 length: 13 residues. The germline gives CDR1 LNHNV, CDR2 YYDKDF (reference sequence). V lost 9 bases to trimming and J lost 2 bases, with 12 bases between them. This CDR3 is CATRQDTTDTQYF. The CDR3 nucleotides are TGTGCCACGAGACAAGATACCACAGATACGCAGTATTTT.

The chain combines TRBV5-6 with TRBJ2-4; perhaps TRBD1 as D (5 bases). The germline V gene has CDR1 SGHDT and CDR2 YYEEEE. V lost 0 bases and J 6 bases, leaving 10 bases between the germline ends. The CDR3 extends over 14 amino acids. Here the CDR3 reads CASSLERQLNIQYF. The DNA for the CDR3 is TGTGCCAGCAGCTTGGAACGACAGCTAAACATTCAGTACTTC.

V is TRBV4-2 and J is TRBJ1-5, with D possibly matching TRBD1 (6 bases). CDR3 length: 14 amino acids. The V end lost 1 base, the J end lost 10 bases, and 14 bases lay between the germline ends. Looked up from germline, CDR1 is LGHNA and CDR2 is YNFKEQ. For the CDR3, the DNA is TGTGCCAGCAGCCAAGGAGGGGACATCAAACCCCAGCATTTT. It specifies CASSQGGDIKPQHF.